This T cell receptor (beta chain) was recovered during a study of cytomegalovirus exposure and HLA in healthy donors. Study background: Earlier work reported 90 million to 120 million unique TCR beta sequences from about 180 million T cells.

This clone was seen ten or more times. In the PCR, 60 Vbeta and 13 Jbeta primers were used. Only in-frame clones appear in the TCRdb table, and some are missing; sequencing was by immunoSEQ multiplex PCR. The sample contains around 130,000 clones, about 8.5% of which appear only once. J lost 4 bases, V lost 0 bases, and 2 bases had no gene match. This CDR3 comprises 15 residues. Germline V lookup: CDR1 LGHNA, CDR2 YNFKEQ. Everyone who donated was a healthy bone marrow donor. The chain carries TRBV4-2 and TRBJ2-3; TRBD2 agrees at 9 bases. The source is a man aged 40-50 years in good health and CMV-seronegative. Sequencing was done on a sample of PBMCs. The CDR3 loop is CASSQERGGADTQYF. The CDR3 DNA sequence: TGTGCCAGCAGCCAAGAGCGGGGGGGAGCAGATACGCAGTATTTT.